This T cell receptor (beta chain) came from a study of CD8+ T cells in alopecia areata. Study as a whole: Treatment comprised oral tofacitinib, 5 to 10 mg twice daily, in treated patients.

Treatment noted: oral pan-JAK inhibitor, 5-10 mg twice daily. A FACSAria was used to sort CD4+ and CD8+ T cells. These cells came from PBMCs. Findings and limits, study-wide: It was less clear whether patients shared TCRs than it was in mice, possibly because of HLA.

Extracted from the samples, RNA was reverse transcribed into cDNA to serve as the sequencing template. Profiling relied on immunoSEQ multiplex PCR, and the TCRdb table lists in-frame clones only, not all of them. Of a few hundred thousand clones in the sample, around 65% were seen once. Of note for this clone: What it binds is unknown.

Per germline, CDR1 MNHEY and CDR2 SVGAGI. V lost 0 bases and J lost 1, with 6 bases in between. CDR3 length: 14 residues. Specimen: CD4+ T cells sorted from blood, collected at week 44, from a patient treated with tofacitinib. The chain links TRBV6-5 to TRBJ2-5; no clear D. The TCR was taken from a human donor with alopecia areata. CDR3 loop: CASSYSATQETQYF. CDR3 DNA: TGTGCCAGCAGTTACTCGGCTACCCAAGAGACCCAGTACTTC.